One sample yielded the 27 T cell receptor beta chains listed below, sequenced in a study of vaccination and CD4 T cells after COVID-19 (dated by TCRdb to the early 2020s). Explained via the paper, the treatment or condition label denotes: roughly 10-day PBMC culture with coronavirus spike peptide pools or control peptides (ViraFEST assay). CD4+ T cells from unexposed donors were collected before the COVID-19 pandemic (2011-2018). The library was built by means of PCR. TCRdb shows the sequencer as Illumina iSeq 100. DNA from cultured CD4+ T cells was subjected to TCR sequencing with the Oncomine TCR Beta short-read assay at the Johns Hopkins FTIC core. The raw public reads went through TCRdb reprocessing: fastp at Q25, MiXCR clone calling, in-frame beta chains kept. Each entry merges the rows of one CDR3 protein and shows their most common DNA and genes. This sample is represented by approximately 700 distinct CDR3 sequences; roughly 15% of them were singletons. The top ten constitute around 33% of the sample.

Antigens of these TCRs are unknown. Sequenced input: CD4+ T cells from blood, cultured in vitro. The receptors originated from a human donor in good health.

This clonotype is classed as medium-sized (0.01 to 0.1%). V is TRBV6-1 and J is TRBJ2-1, with D hard to call. Germline CDR1 is MNHNS and CDR2 is SASEGT. V shed 2 bases and J shed 1 base, with 6 bases lying between them. This CDR3 has 14 amino acids. CDR3 region: CASSELPSYNEQFF. CDR3 sequence (DNA): TGTGCCAGCAGTGAACTCCCATCCTACAATGAGCAGTTCTTC.

Relative to its sample, this clonotype is medium-sized (0.01 to 0.1%). The V gene is TRBV12-3 or TRBV12-4, the J gene TRBJ2-7; D might be TRBD1 (6 bases). Trimming removed 3 bases at V and 5 bases at J, with 11 bases between. The CDR3 runs 13 residues. CDR3 bases: TGTGCCAGCAGTTTGATTCAGGGGAACGAGCAGTACTTC. Encoded protein: CASSLIQGNEQYF.

In its sample, this clonotype is medium-sized. The chain links TRBV6-2 or TRBV6-3 to TRBJ2-7; D tentatively fits TRBD1 or TRBD2 (5 bases each). The CDR3 loop spans 12 amino acids. The germline gives CDR1 MNHEY, CDR2 SVGEGT. The ends were cut back, 8 bases at V and 3 bases at J, with 11 bases in the middle. The CDR3 nucleotides read TGTGCCAGCGGACGGGGCAGCTACGAGCAGTACTTC. This gives the protein CASGRGSYEQYF.

This clonotype ranks as medium-sized (0.01 to 0.1%). In DNA, the CDR3 is TGTGCCAGCAGCTTAGGGGGCTCCTACAATGAGCAGTTCTTC. Its protein is CASSLGGSYNEQFF. The V call is TRBV7-2, the J call TRBJ2-1; D unclear. V lost 1 base, J lost 0 bases, and 4 bases lay in between. This CDR3 comprises 14 residues. From germline, CDR1 is SGHTA and CDR2 FQGNSA.

This clonotype is medium-sized (0.01 to 0.1%) in the sample. This chain connects TRBV2 to TRBJ2-7; D not certain. This CDR3 region has 11 residues. The germline V gene encodes CDR1 SNHLY and CDR2 FYNNEI. The V gene lost 4 bases and the J gene lost 2 bases, with 3 bases spanning the gap. The CDR3: CASSGAYEQYF. CDR3 nucleotides: TGTGCCAGCAGTGGGGCCTACGAGCAGTACTTC.

V and J are TRBV5-8 and TRBJ1-4; 9 nucleotides match TRBD1. The germline V gene encodes CDR1 SGHTS and CDR2 YDEGEE. V was clipped by 3 bases and J by 4 bases; unmatched bases: 7. The CDR3 is 16 amino acids. The CDR3 coding sequence is TGTGCCAGCAGCTCGGGACAGGGTTGGAGTAATGAAAAACTGTTTTTT. Amino acids: CASSSGQGWSNEKLFF.

For this clonotype: A much larger clone is a single base away; this may be a read error. This rearrangement joins TRBV6-1 to TRBJ2-1, with 11 positions matching TRBD2. This CDR3 region has 16 residues. From germline, CDR1 is MNHNS and CDR2 SASEGT. The CDR3: CASSPPGLAGWGERFF. Written as DNA, the CDR3 is TGTGCCAGCAGTCCCCCCGGACTAGCGGGTTGGGGTGAGCGGTTCTTC.

Worth noting for this clonotype: A much larger clonotype is one base distant, so this may be a read error. V is TRBV20-1 and J is TRBJ2-1; 9 positions agree with TRBD2. The CDR3 is 15 amino acids. Germline CDR1 and CDR2: DFQATT and SNEGSKA (reference sequence). CDR3 coding DNA: TGCAGTGCTAGCAGCGTGTCGTTAGCGGGAGTAGAGCAGCTCTTC. It encodes CSASSVSLAGVEQLF.

This clonotype is medium-sized in the sample. The rearrangement links TRBV2 to TRBJ1-5; 10 bases line up with TRBD1. V lost 6 bases and J lost 7; bases outside the gene matches: 9. The CDR3 has 15 residues. The germline gives CDR1 SNHLY, CDR2 FYNNEI. The CDR3 loop is CASSSTGGEEQPQHF. The CDR3 nucleotides are TGTGCCAGCAGCTCGACAGGGGGCGAGGAGCAGCCCCAGCATTTT.

By sample fraction, this clonotype is medium-sized. The chain carries TRBV11-2 and TRBJ2-5; TRBD2 agrees at 7 bases. The germline gives CDR1 SGHAT, CDR2 FQNNGV. CDR3 length equals 13 residues. The V gene end was trimmed by 6 bases and the J gene end by 2 bases; junction bases not matched to a gene: 3. CDR3 amino acids: CASRGGEQETQYF. The DNA for the CDR3 is TGTGCCAGCAGGGGGGGGGAACAAGAGACCCAGTACTTC.

This clonotype is large. The CDR3 here is CASSFQLGRGETQYF. The CDR3 coding sequence is TGTGCCAGCAGCTTCCAACTAGGGCGGGGGGAGACCCAGTACTTC. The chain carries TRBV7-7 and TRBJ2-5; 7 bases align to TRBD2. Germline V lookup: CDR1 SSHAT, CDR2 FNYEAQ (reference sequence). The V gene end was trimmed by 3 bases and the J gene end by 5 bases; junction bases not matched to a gene: 9. The CDR3 runs 15 residues. The entire variable domain, with the rest obtained from reference TRBV7-7 and TRBJ2-5, is as follows: GAGVSQSPRYKVTKRGQDVTLRCDPISSHATLYWYQQALGQGPEFLTYFNYEAQPDKSGLPSDRFSAERPEGSISTLTIQRTEQRDSAMYRCASSFQLGRGETQYFGPGTRLLVL.

This clonotype is large. V and J are TRBV19 and TRBJ1-6; weak D call: TRBD1 (6 bases). Trimming stripped 1 base from V and 9 bases from J, with 16 bases between. CDR1 is LNHDA, CDR2 SQIVND, per germline (reference sequence). The CDR3 contains 16 residues. The CDR3 nucleotides read TGTGCCAGTAGTATAGGACGGGGGCAGCCAAGTTCACCCCTCCACTTT. It yields the protein CASSIGRGQPSSPLHF. Using reference TRBV19 and TRBJ1-6 for the parts outside the CDR3, the full variable domain is DGGITQSPKYLFRKEGQNVTLSCEQNLNHDAMYWYRQDPGQGLRLIYYSQIVNDFQKGDIAEGYSVSREKKESFPLTVTSAQKNPTAFYLCASSIGRGQPSSPLHFGNGTRLTVT.

Regarding this clonotype: This may come from a read error, since a much larger clone is one base off. The chain has TRBV14 and TRBJ1-2; the D gene is possibly TRBD1 (6 bases). Germline V gene data show CDR1 as SGHDN and CDR2 as FVKESK. CDR3 length equals 14 residues. The CDR3 sequence: CASTPVGQLYGHTF. CDR3 DNA sequence: TGTGCCAGCACCCCCGTCGGACAGCTCTATGGCCACACCTTC.

This clonotype is medium-sized (0.01 to 0.1%) within its sample. The chain links TRBV11-2 to TRBJ2-7; D possibly corresponds to TRBD1 (8 bases). CDR1 is SGHAT, CDR2 FQNNGV, per germline. This CDR3 is built from 19 residues. Trimming removed 1 base at V and 3 bases at J, with 25 bases between. The CDR3, as DNA: TGTGCCAGCAGCTTAGCGTTCGGGACCGGGGGGACAGGATTCTACGAGCAGTACTTC. It specifies CASSLAFGTGGTGFYEQYF.

This chain links TRBV5-1 with TRBJ1-3; a weak D match, TRBD1 (6 bases). This CDR3 region has 14 residues. In germline, CDR1 is SGHRS, CDR2 YFSETQ. The V and J ends lost 4 bases and 2 bases respectively, with 10 bases between them. CDR3 protein: CASSVGDTGNTIYF. The CDR3 DNA sequence: TGCGCCAGCAGCGTCGGGGACACTGGAAACACCATATATTTT. The full variable domain, rest sourced from reference TRBV5-1 and TRBJ1-3, is KAGVTQTPRYLIKTRGQQVTLSCSPISGHRSVSWYQQTPGQGLQFLFEYFSETQRNKGNFPGRFSGRQFSNSRSEMNVSTLELGDSALYLCASSVGDTGNTIYFGEGSWLTVV.

This clonotype was observed a handful of times. The chain joins TRBV19 to TRBJ2-3; D gene ambiguous. This CDR3 spans 15 amino acids. Per the germline V gene, CDR1 is LNHDA and CDR2 is SQIVND (reference sequence). The ends were cut back, 5 bases at V and 1 base at J, with 13 bases in the middle. The CDR3 region has the DNA TGTGCCAGTAGTTTCTCAGGATCTGGCACAGATACGCAGTATTTT. Translation gives CASSFSGSGTDTQYF.

This chain uses TRBV9 with TRBJ2-2; 7 bases align to TRBD1. The germline V gene has CDR1 SGDLS and CDR2 YYNGEE. This CDR3 has 16 residues. V lost 4 bases to trimming and J lost 1 base; unmatched junction nucleotides: 7. This CDR3 is CASSPLAGGNTGELFF. CDR3 nucleotides: TGTGCCAGCAGCCCCCTAGCAGGGGGGAACACCGGGGAGCTGTTTTTT.

The sample holds one count of this clonotype. V is TRBV30 and J is TRBJ1-3, with D unclear. V was shortened by 0 bases and J by 4 bases, with 10 bases between the two germline ends. The CDR3 has 14 residues. Germline CDR1 is GTSNPN and CDR2 is SVGIG (reference sequence). The CDR3 loop is CAWSVGGLGNTIYF. The CDR3 nucleotides read TGTGCCTGGAGTGTCGGAGGGTTAGGAAACACCATATATTTT.

By sample share, this clonotype is large. The chain recombines TRBV10-3 with TRBJ2-7; 9 bases map to TRBD2. The CDR3 contains 12 residues. J gave up 2 bases and V 7 bases, and 0 bases lay outside the gene matches. From germline, CDR1 is ENHRY and CDR2 SYGVKD. The CDR3 DNA reads as TGTGCCATCAAGCGGGAGGCCTACGAGCAGTACTTC. Its protein is CAIKREAYEQYF.

Sample share makes this clonotype large. In DNA form, the CDR3 reads TGTGCCAGTAGCGGGCTGGGACAGGGGGCTACTCAGCCCCAGCATTTT. It codes for CASSGLGQGATQPQHF. V gene TRBV19 combines with J gene TRBJ1-5; 12 nucleotides agree with TRBD1. This CDR3 region has 16 residues. Germline trimming cut 6 bases from V and 6 bases from J; bases unmatched to any gene: 9. Germline V CDR1 and CDR2: LNHDA, SQIVND (reference sequence).

The chain combines TRBV18 with TRBJ1-1, with D perhaps matching TRBD1 (6 bases). The CDR3 length is 16 residues. Germline V gene sequence: CDR1 KGHSH, CDR2 LQKENI. Trimming took 2 bases from V and 2 from J, leaving 15 bases between them. In nucleotides, the CDR3 is TGTGCCAGCTCACCAGGGGGCGTATTCGTAAACACTGAAGCTTTCTTT. Translating it yields CASSPGGVFVNTEAFF.

In its sample, this clonotype ranks as medium-sized (0.01 to 0.1%). The chain is built from TRBV7-9 and TRBJ2-7, with D maybe TRBD2 (6 bases). Per germline, CDR1 SEHNR and CDR2 FQNEAQ (reference sequence). Trimming removed 2 bases from V and 2 bases from J, with 10 bases in between. The CDR3 totals 14 residues. The CDR3 DNA sequence: TGTGCCAGCAGCTTAAGGGGCGGGACCTACGAGCAGTACTTC. Translated, it gives CASSLRGGTYEQYF.

The chain employs TRBV4-3 and TRBJ2-3; TRBD2 agrees at 9 bases. Germline CDR1 LGHNA, CDR2 YSLEER. The J segment lost 7 bases and the V segment lost 5 bases, leaving 10 bases of the junction unmatched. This CDR3 has 15 amino acids. CDR3 residues: CASSGGGASFNTQYF. CDR3 DNA: TGCGCCAGCAGCGGCGGGGGGGCAAGTTTTAATACGCAGTATTTT.

This clonotype is medium-sized by share. The rearrangement joins TRBV12-3 or TRBV12-4 to TRBJ1-2; a possible D gene is TRBD1 (5 bases). The CDR3 totals 14 residues. V was clipped by 4 bases and J by 3 bases, with 12 bases between them. CDR3 region: CASSSPGLYYGYTF. CDR3 bases: TGTGCCAGCAGTTCCCCGGGACTTTACTATGGCTACACCTTC.

By sample share, this clonotype is medium-sized. V is TRBV12-3 or TRBV12-4 and J is TRBJ1-2, with 9 bases matching TRBD1. The CDR3 contains 13 residues. Trimming cost V 6 bases and J 4 bases; bases outside gene matches: 3. CDR3 nucleotides: TGTGCCAGCAGATCGACAGGGGGCTATGGCTACACCTTC. It is translated as CASRSTGGYGYTF.

Relative to its sample, this clonotype is large. The gene calls are TRBV7-2 and TRBJ2-2; a weak D match, TRBD2 (5 bases). V gave up 5 bases and J gave up 5 bases, with 12 bases separating them. This CDR3 is built from 14 residues. Per the germline V gene, CDR1 is SGHTA and CDR2 is FQGNSA. Here the CDR3 DNA reads TGTGCCAGCAGCCCAACCCGGGATACCGGGGAGCTGTTTTTT. It specifies CASSPTRDTGELFF. Full variable domain (outside the CDR3, taken from reference TRBV7-2 and TRBJ2-2): GAGVSQSPSNKVTEKGKDVELRCDPISGHTALYWYRQSLGQGLEFLIYFQGNSAPDKSGLPSDRFSAERTGGSVSTLTIQRTQQEDSAVYLCASSPTRDTGELFFGEGSRLTVL.

The chain is built from TRBV28 and TRBJ1-4; a weak D match, TRBD1 (5 bases). This CDR3 comprises 14 residues. V was shortened by 4 bases and J by 8 bases, with 14 bases between the two germline ends. The germline V gene encodes CDR1 MDHEN and CDR2 SYDVKM. This CDR3 is CASSSLRGVEKLFF. CDR3 nucleotides: TGTGCCAGCAGTTCCCTCCGGGGGGTCGAAAAACTGTTTTTT.